Listed below are T cell receptor beta chains from one sample, sequenced in a study of blood T cell repertoires in COVID-19. Measured with immunoSEQ multiplex PCR; TCRdb has only the in-frame clones, and not every one. The sample records roughly 410,000 clones, 87% being singletons. Source material: peripheral blood. All receptors derive from a woman aged 55-69 years with COVID-19, enrolled during active disease. Each CDR3 is given with its conserved first and last residue. The D gene is left open where the match is weak. Size is omitted from some rows. Given values are once, few, many or a class for expanded clones.

D	size	V	J	DNA	CDR3
TRBD2	-	TRBV2	TRBJ2-1	TGTGCCAGCAGCGCCTCAACGGGGGGGCTCAATGAGCAGTTCTTC	CASSASTGGLNEQFF
TRBD1	-	TRBV7-2	TRBJ1-5	TGTGCCAGCAGTCAGGGGGCTGAGGGCAGTCAGCCCCAGCATTTT	CASSQGAEGSQPQHF
-	-	TRBV15	TRBJ2-2	TGTGCCACCAGCACCTGGACAGCAACGAACACCGGGGAGCTGTTTTTT	CATSTWTATNTGELFF
-	-	TRBV28	TRBJ1-5	TGTGCCAGCAGGGGAGGGGTGGGCAATCAGCCCCAGCATTTT	CASRGGVGNQPQHF
TRBD2	-	TRBV4-2	TRBJ2-1	TGTGCCAGCAGCCAACGTGAGTGGGGGGGGAACAATGAGCAGTTCTTC	CASSQREWGGNNEQFF
TRBD1	-	TRBV9	TRBJ1-2	TGTGCCAGCAACGACGGACAGGGCCGATATGGCTACACCTTC	CASNDGQGRYGYTF
-	once	TRBV28	TRBJ1-2	TGTGCCAGCATCCAACCCTGGGAGGCCAACTATGGCTACACCTTC	CASIQPWEANYGYTF
-	-	TRBV5-1	TRBJ1-6	TGCGCCAGCAGTAGTGGCGGCAATTCACCCCTCCACTTT	CASSSGGNSPLHF
TRBD1	few	TRBV6-5	TRBJ2-1	TGTGCCAGCAGGCCCAGGGGGCCTGTCTACAATGAGCAGTTCTTC	CASRPRGPVYNEQFF
-	-	TRBV6-5	TRBJ1-2	TGTGCCAGCAGTTCTTGGGACATCTATGGCTACACCTTC	CASSSWDIYGYTF
-	-	TRBV3-1/TRBV3-2	TRBJ2-5	TGTGCCAGCAGCCAAGTCGGCACAGGGAGGGGAGAGACCCAGTACTTC	CASSQVGTGRGETQYF
-	-	TRBV5-1	TRBJ1-2	TGCGCCAGCAGCTTGGATGCAGGGGATGGCTACACCTTC	CASSLDAGDGYTF
TRBD2	-	TRBV5-1	TRBJ2-3	TGCGCCAGCAGCCCGGCAGTCGGGGGGGCCGCTAGGCAGTATTTT	CASSPAVGGAARQYF
-	-	TRBV2	TRBJ1-6	TGTGCCAGCAGGTCAACAAATAATTCACCCCTCCACTTT	CASRSTNNSPLHF
-	-	TRBV14	TRBJ1-2	TGTGCCAGCAGCGGTAGCCTTTACAACTATGGCTACACCTTC	CASSGSLYNYGYTF
-	-	TRBV3-1/TRBV3-2	TRBJ1-2	TGTGCCAGCAGCCGGGGGGACGCGAATGGCTACACCTTC	CASSRGDANGYTF
TRBD2	-	TRBV3-1/TRBV3-2	TRBJ2-2	TGTGCCAGCAGCCTAGGACTAGCGGGAGGTTTTACGAACACCGGGGAGCTGTTTTTT	CASSLGLAGGFTNTGELFF
TRBD1	few	TRBV4-1	TRBJ2-5	TGCGCCAGCAGCCAGGTACAGGGGGGTCGGGAGACCCAGTACTTC	CASSQVQGGRETQYF
TRBD1	-	TRBV6-5	TRBJ1-2	TGTGCCAGCAGCGGATCGATGGGACAGTCCTATGGCTACACCTTC	CASSGSMGQSYGYTF
TRBD1	-	TRBV6-5	TRBJ1-3	TGTGCCAGCAGACCAACAGGGGTTGGAAACACCATATATTTT	CASRPTGVGNTIYF
-	-	TRBV23-1	TRBJ2-7	TGCGCCAGCAGTCGCCTTGGCCGCGGGCAGTACTTC	CASSRLGRGQYF
-	-	TRBV5-5	TRBJ1-1	TGTGCCAGCAGCTCCCCAAAGGGGTTAACTGAAGCTTTCTTT	CASSSPKGLTEAFF
-	few	TRBV6-5	TRBJ2-7	TGTGCCAGCAGTTCAGGGATGTACGAGCAGTACTTC	CASSSGMYEQYF
-	-	TRBV9	TRBJ1-2	TGTGCCAGCAGCGTAGCTCCGCAGGGTTTGTTGCCAACCCGATATGGCTACACCTTC	CASSVAPQGLLPTRYGYTF
-	-	TRBV18	TRBJ2-7	TGTGCCAGCTCAAAATCGGCACAGGCCTACGAGCAGTACTTC	CASSKSAQAYEQYF
TRBD2	-	TRBV5-6	TRBJ2-3	TGTGCCAGCAGCTTTGGACTAGCGGGGTGGGATACGCAGTATTTT	CASSFGLAGWDTQYF
TRBD1	-	TRBV14	TRBJ1-2	TGTGCCAGCAGCCCGGGACAGGGGTCCTATGGCTACACCTTC	CASSPGQGSYGYTF
TRBD2	-	TRBV3-1/TRBV3-2	TRBJ2-5	TGTGCCAGCAGCCAAGCTCCGACTAGCGGGGAGGAGACCCAGTACTTC	CASSQAPTSGEETQYF
TRBD2	-	TRBV27	TRBJ2-1	TGTGCCAGCACCCCTGAACTAGCGGGGGGGCGGAGTAAGCAGTTCTTC	CASTPELAGGRSKQFF
-	-	TRBV5-5	TRBJ1-1	TGTGCCAGCAGCTTGGTTCCCCCTACTGAAGCTTTCTTT	CASSLVPPTEAFF
-	-	TRBV6-6	TRBJ1-1	TGTGCCAGCACCCCTCGAGGGGGTGAAGCTTTCTTT	CASTPRGGEAFF
TRBD2	-	TRBV11-3	TRBJ2-3	TGTGCCAGCAGTTGGAGCGGGGGGGGAGATACGCAGTATTTT	CASSWSGGGDTQYF
TRBD1	few	TRBV7-9	TRBJ2-1	TGTGCCAGCAGCTTTCGACAGGGTACATACAATGAGCAGTTCTTC	CASSFRQGTYNEQFF
-	few	TRBV7-8	TRBJ1-2	TGTGCCACCCTGGCGGGGAATCAGGTTTATGGCTACACCTTC	CATLAGNQVYGYTF
-	few	TRBV18	TRBJ2-7	TGTGCCAGCTCAACTATACCCCTTGAGTCGCAGTACTTC	CASSTIPLESQYF
-	-	TRBV2	TRBJ1-2	TGTGCCAGCAGTGAAGCGTGGGGCCCCATGAACGGCTATGGCTACACCTTC	CASSEAWGPMNGYGYTF
-	-	TRBV5-1	TRBJ2-2	TGCGCCAGCAGCTTGTTGGCTAGCGACACCGGGGAGCTGTTTTTT	CASSLLASDTGELFF
TRBD2	-	TRBV18	TRBJ2-7	TGTGCCAGCTCAATCGGATTTTCGCGGGGGGCCTTAAGCTCCTACGAGCAGTACTTC	CASSIGFSRGALSSYEQYF
-	once	TRBV2	TRBJ1-1	TGTGCCAGCAGTTCCCGTTCTGAAGCTTTCTTT	CASSSRSEAFF